This section outlines one T cell receptor beta chain sequence together with its context. Per germline, CDR1 SGHVS and CDR2 FQNEAQ. This CDR3 contains 13 residues. V lost 5 bases and J 12 bases, leaving 17 bases between the germline ends. This sample was taken from a study of PD-L1 blockade in urothelial cancer. Study-wide context: Male patients with bladder-origin urothelial cancer numbered about 85% of the 29. Researchers looked at the blood 3 weeks (second dose) and 6 weeks after treatment began.

Here immunoSEQ multiplex PCR was the method, and the copy in TCRdb shows in-frame clones only, minus some. The profile covers under 90,000 clones, with 90% to 95% appearing a single time and approximately 10% taken by the ten largest. V and J are TRBV7-8 and TRBJ2-1; D gene unclear. The receptor was derived from a man in his sixties with urothelial cancer. This sample comprised PBMCs, obtained around atezolizumab (anti-PD-L1) treatment. The CDR3 DNA follows: TGTGCCAGCAGCCTGACCGTCTCATCGGGGCAGTTCTTC. This encodes CASSLTVSSGQFF.